This TCR beta chain was captured by sequencing in a study of cytotoxic CD8 clonotypes in ibrutinib-treated CLL. Looking at the study overall: The sample average was 255,043 productive templates and fewer than 95,000 productive rearrangements.

Targeted sequencing depth ranged from 1 in 200,000 to 1 in 1 million T cells. TCRdb's table, derived via immunoSEQ multiplex PCR, lists solely in-frame clones and lacks some. The profile covers about 140,000 clones, with over 75% appearing a single time and approximately 7.6% taken by the ten largest. A note on this clone: Its antigen remains unknown.

The CDR3 runs 14 residues. Looked up from germline, CDR1 is SGHNT and CDR2 is YYREEE (reference sequence). Trimming cost V 4 bases and J 3 bases; bases outside gene matches: 5. Overall study results and limits: Baseline levels were approached again at progression, after clonality had risen at ibrutinib response. Shared public clonotypes were rare, and on treatment they either got smaller or stayed the same.

The chain is built from TRBV5-4 and TRBJ2-3; TRBD1 matches 7 bases. The sequence was obtained from a human donor with chronic lymphocytic leukemia. This specimen was PBMCs, taken after 36 months of ibrutinib treatment. In DNA, the CDR3 is TGTGCCAGCAGCAGCCCACAGGGGACAGATACGCAGTATTTT. Residues: CASSSPQGTDTQYF.